The following is a T cell receptor beta chain sequence with its context. Authors' analysis steps: The authors estimated nucleated cell counts from reference gene primer amplification. The table came from immunoSEQ multiplex PCR; TCRdb's copy has only in-frame clones and leaves some out. The V and J calls and clone size come from that table; D and trimming were worked out from the DNA. The data contain about 200,000 clones, about 85% of them seen just once; the ten biggest clones take up around a fifth. J was trimmed by 8 bases and V by 4 bases; bases with no gene match: 16. This CDR3 is built from 17 residues. CDR1 and CDR2 from the germline V gene are SGHRS and YFSETQ. The record originates from a study of blood T cell repertoires in COVID-19. Study in general: Whether acute or convalescent, the COVID-19 samples came from the United States, Italy and Spain. Sources were T cells, B-cell-depleted T cells, or PBMCs; the material itself was cDNA or gDNA.

J is TRBJ2-1 and V is TRBV5-1; TRBD2 aligns across 9 bases. The sample taken for sequencing was peripheral blood. This clonotype originated in a man in his sixties with active or convalescent COVID-19. CDR3 coding DNA: TGCGCCAGCAGCCGAGGCCGGTCGCGGGGGGGCGTCGATGAGCAGTTCTTC. It is translated as CASSRGRSRGGVDEQFF.